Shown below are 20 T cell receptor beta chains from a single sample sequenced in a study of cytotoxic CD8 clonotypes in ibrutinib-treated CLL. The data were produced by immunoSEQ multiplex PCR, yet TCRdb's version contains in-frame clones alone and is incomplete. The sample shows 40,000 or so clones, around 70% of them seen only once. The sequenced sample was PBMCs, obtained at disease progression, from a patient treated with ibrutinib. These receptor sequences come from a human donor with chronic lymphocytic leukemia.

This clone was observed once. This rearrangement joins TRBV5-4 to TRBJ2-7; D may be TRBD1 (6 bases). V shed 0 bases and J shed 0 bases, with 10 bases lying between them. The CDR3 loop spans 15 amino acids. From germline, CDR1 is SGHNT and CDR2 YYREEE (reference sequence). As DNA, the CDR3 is TGTGCCAGCAGCTTGGGGGGGCCCGGCTCCTACGAGCAGTACTTC. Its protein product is CASSLGGPGSYEQYF.

The CDR3 is CASRPQGTNQPQHF. The CDR3 DNA reads as TGTGCCAGCAGGCCTCAGGGGACTAATCAGCCCCAGCATTTT. The chain couples TRBV27 to TRBJ1-5; D possibly corresponds to TRBD1 (6 bases). Germline V CDR1 and CDR2: MNHEY, SMNVEV (reference sequence). This CDR3 has 14 residues. The V end was cut by 6 bases, the J end by 4 bases, with 13 bases between.

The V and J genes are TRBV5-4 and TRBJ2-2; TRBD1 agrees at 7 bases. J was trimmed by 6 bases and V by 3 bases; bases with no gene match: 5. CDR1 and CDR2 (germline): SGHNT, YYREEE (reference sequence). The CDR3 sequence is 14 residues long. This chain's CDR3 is CASSYSQGAGELFF. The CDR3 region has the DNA TGTGCCAGCAGCTATAGCCAGGGGGCCGGGGAGCTGTTTTTT.

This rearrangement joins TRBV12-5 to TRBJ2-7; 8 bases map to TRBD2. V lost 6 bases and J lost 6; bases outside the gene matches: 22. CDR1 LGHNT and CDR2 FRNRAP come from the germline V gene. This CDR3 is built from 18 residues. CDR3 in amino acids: CASGQGLWRAGGLPEQYF. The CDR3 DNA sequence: TGTGCTAGTGGCCAAGGTCTATGGAGGGCGGGAGGCCTCCCCGAGCAGTACTTC.

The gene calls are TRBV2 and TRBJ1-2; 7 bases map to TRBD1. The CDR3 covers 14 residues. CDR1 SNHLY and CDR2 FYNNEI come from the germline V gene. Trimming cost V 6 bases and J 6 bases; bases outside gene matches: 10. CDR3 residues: CASSTRGSVDGYTF. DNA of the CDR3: TGTGCCAGCAGCACCAGGGGGAGCGTGGATGGCTACACCTTC.

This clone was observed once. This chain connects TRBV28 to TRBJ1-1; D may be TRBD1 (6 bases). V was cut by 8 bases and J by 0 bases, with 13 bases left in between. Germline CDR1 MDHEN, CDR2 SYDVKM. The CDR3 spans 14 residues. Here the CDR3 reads CASLEGGMNTEAFF. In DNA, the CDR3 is TGTGCCAGCTTGGAGGGGGGTATGAACACTGAAGCTTTCTTT.

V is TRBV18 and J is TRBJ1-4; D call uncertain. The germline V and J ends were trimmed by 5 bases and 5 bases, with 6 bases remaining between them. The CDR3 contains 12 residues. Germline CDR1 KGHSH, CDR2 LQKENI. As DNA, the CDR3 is TGTGCCAGCTCAGAAATCAATGAAAAACTGTTTTTT. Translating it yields CASSEINEKLFF.

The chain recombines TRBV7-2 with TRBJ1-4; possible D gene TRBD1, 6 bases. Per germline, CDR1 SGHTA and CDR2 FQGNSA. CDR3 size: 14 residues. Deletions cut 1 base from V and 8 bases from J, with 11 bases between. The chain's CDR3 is CASSLVAGEEKLFF. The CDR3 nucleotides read TGTGCCAGCAGCTTAGTTGCAGGGGAGGAAAAACTGTTTTTT.

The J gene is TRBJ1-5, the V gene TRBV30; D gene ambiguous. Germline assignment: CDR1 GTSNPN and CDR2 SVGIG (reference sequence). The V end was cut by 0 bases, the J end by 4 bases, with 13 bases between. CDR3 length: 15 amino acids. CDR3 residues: CAWSVEAWGNQPQHF. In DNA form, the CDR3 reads TGTGCCTGGAGTGTAGAGGCCTGGGGAAATCAGCCCCAGCATTTT. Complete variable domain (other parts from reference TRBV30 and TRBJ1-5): SQTIHQWPATLVQPVGSPLSLECTVEGTSNPNLYWYRQAAGRGLQLLFYSVGIGQISSEVPQNLSASRPQDRQFILSSKKLLLSDSGFYLCAWSVEAWGNQPQHFGDGTRLSIL.

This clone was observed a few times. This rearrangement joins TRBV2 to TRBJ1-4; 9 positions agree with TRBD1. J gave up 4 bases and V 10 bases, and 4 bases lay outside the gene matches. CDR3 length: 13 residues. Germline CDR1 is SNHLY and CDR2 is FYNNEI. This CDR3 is CANGQGINEKLFF. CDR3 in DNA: TGTGCCAACGGACAGGGGATTAATGAAAAACTGTTTTTT.

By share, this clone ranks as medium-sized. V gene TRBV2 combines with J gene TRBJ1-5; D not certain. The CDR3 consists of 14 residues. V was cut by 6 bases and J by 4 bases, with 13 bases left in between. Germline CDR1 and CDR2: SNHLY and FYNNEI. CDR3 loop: CASRAVQRNQPQHF. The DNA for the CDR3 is TGTGCCAGCAGGGCGGTACAGCGTAATCAGCCCCAGCATTTT. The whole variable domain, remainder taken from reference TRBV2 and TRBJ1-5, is EPEVTQTPSHQVTQMGQEVILRCVPISNHLYFYWYRQILGQKVEFLVSFYNNEISEKSEIFDDQFSVERPDGSNFTLKIRSTKLEDSAMYFCASRAVQRNQPQHFGDGTRLSIL.

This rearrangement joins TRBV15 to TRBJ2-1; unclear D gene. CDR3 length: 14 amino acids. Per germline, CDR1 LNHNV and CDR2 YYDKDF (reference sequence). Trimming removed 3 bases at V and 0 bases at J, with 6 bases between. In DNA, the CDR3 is TGTGCCACCAGCAGGGGTAGCTCCTACAATGAGCAGTTCTTC. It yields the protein CATSRGSSYNEQFF.

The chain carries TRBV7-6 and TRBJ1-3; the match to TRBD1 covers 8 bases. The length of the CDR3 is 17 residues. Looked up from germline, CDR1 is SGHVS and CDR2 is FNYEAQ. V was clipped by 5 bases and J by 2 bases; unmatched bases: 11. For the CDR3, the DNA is TGTGCCAGCAGCCTTCAAGACAGGACAGGGCCTGGAAACACCATATATTTT. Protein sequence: CASSLQDRTGPGNTIYF.

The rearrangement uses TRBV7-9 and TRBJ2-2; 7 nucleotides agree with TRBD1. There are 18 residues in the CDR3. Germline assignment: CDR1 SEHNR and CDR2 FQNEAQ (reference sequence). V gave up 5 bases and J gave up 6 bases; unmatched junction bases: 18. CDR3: CASSPIDRVVSRAGELFF. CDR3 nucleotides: TGTGCCAGCAGCCCTATCGACAGGGTTGTATCTCGGGCCGGGGAGCTGTTTTTT.

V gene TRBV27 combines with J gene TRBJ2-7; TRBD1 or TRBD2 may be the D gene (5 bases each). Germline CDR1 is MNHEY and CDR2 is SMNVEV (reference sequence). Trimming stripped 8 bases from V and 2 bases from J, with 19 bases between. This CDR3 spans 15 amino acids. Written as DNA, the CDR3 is TGTGCCAGCCGAACGGGGCCAGGAGCCCCCTACGAGCAGTACTTC. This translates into CASRTGPGAPYEQYF.

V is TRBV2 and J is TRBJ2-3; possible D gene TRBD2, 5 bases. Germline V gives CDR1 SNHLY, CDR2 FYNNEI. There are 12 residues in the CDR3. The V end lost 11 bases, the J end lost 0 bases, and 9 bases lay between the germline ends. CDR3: CAGGLSTDTQYF. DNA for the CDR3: TGTGCCGGAGGCCTAAGCACAGATACGCAGTATTTT. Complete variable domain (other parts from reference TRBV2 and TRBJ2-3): EPEVTQTPSHQVTQMGQEVILRCVPISNHLYFYWYRQILGQKVEFLVSFYNNEISEKSEIFDDQFSVERPDGSNFTLKIRSTKLEDSAMYFCAGGLSTDTQYFGPGTRLTVL.

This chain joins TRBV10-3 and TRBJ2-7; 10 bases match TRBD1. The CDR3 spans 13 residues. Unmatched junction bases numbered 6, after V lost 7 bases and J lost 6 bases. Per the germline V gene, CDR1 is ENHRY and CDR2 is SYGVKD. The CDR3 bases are TGTGCCATCACCGGGACAGGGGACGCCGAGCAGTACTTC. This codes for CAITGTGDAEQYF.

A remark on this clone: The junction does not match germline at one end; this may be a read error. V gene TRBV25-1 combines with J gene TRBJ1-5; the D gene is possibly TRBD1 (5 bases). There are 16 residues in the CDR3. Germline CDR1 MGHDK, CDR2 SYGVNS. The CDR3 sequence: CASSESSRVSNQLQHF. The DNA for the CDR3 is TGTGCCAGCAGTGAATCAAGCAGGGTGAGCAATCAGCTCCAGCATTTT.

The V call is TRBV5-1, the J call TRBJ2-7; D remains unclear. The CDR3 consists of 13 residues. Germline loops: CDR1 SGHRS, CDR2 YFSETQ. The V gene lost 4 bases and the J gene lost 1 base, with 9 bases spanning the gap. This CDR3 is CASSQEASYEQYF. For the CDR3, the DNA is TGCGCCAGCAGCCAGGAAGCATCCTACGAGCAGTACTTC. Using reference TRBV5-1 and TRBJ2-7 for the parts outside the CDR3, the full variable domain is KAGVTQTPRYLIKTRGQQVTLSCSPISGHRSVSWYQQTPGQGLQFLFEYFSETQRNKGNFPGRFSGRQFSNSRSEMNVSTLELGDSALYLCASSQEASYEQYFGPGTRLTVT.

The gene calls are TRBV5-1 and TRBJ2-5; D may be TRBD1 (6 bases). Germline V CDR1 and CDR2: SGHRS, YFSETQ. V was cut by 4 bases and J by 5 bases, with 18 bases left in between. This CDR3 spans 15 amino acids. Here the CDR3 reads CASSPTTGPGETQYF. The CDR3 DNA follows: TGCGCCAGCAGCCCAACAACAGGGCCCGGGGAGACCCAGTACTTC.